The rows below give T cell receptor beta chains drawn from one sample of a study of graft-versus-host responses after intestinal transplantation. Produced via immunoSEQ multiplex PCR; TCRdb's table is partial and in-frame only. The repertoire includes about 150,000 clones, about nine tenths of them detected once, and about 0.19% sits in the top ten. These receptors are not linked to any known antigen. Sequenced here: unstimulated CD4+ T cells sorted from spleen or lymph node cells, sampled before intestinal transplant. The receptors originated from a human donor who received an intestinal transplant. Both conserved end residues are part of each CDR3.

CDR3	V
CASSLSRYNQPQHF	TRBV28
CASSPGQMNTEAFF	TRBV5-1
CASSFRTSGLTDTQYF	TRBV5-1
CASSEEGTGGTQYF	TRBV2
CASSPNRQGLGETQYF	TRBV11-2
CASSLGAGVQETQYF	TRBV5-6
CASSLNGGGRTDTQYF	TRBV6-6
CASPSGRNPNEQFF	TRBV28
CASRKLSGSKHNEQFF	TRBV2
CASRTPGREKLFF	TRBV28
CAIRVTSGRALGSYEQYF	TRBV10-3
CASSLPTGTAYEQYF	TRBV5-6
CASSLVTGGGDTQYF	TRBV7-2
CASSSAGGPNTGELFF	TRBV5-1
CASSLAGTQDTQYF	TRBV5-5
CASSLGTVAYEQYF	TRBV5-1
CASSFLGGNEQFF	TRBV19
CASSIGQETQYF	TRBV19
CASSLAPGHNQPQHF	TRBV7-8
CASSQDRTSGEQFF	TRBV4-1
CASSQREPGETQYF	TRBV4-1
CASSSRTGVETEAFF	TRBV9
CASSLSGSNQPQHF	TRBV5-4
CASSYGRARTDTQYF	TRBV6-5
CASSPRKREFWEQYF	TRBV11-1
CASSQRQGGGATEAFF	TRBV14
CSAIAGATDTQYF	TRBV29-1
CASIAVSGSGEQYF	TRBV30
CAWSVNTGGTGYTF	TRBV30
CASTYDSQETQYF	TRBV6-1
CASSGSSGLAGEETQYF	TRBV2
CASSIGGTTDTQYF	TRBV19
CASSTGAPSTDTQYF	TRBV11-2
CASREMTGVGNTIYF	TRBV7-9
CASSLEAQGLYNEQFF	TRBV5-1
CSAAGSSYEQYF	TRBV29-1
CASSPPGEQPQHF	TRBV18
CATSRIRKSVGANVLTF	TRBV15
CASSSSQGAHEQYF	TRBV9
CASRGRGRFRVSSYEQYF	TRBV28
CASSDRKGPRSPYEQYF	TRBV19
CASSRTGGGQPQHF	TRBV9
CASSNNEQFF	TRBV21-1
CASSGQGWTEAFF	TRBV10-1
CASSVSGEGEKLFF	TRBV7-8
CASSLAGESYNEQFF	TRBV7-2
CASSLSGVGETQYF	TRBV7-9
CASSRAVNTEAFF	TRBV5-1
CASQGNTIYF	TRBV28
CASSREGGGELFF	TRBV11-3